The entry below describes one T cell receptor (beta chain). The sample comes from a study of T-cell reconstitution after alpha-beta-depleted transplantation in children. Molecular barcoding with unique molecular identifiers was used for the TCRbeta library. TCRdb re-called the PCR reads through MiXCR, storing one row per CDR3 protein. Of some 590,000 distinct CDR3 sequences listed, roughly a tenth are singletons. V lost 2 bases to trimming and J lost 11 bases, with 19 bases between them. This CDR3 is 15 amino acids long. CDR1 and CDR2 from the germline V gene are SEHNR and FQNEAQ (reference sequence).

Sequencing was performed on PBMCs from the stem cell graft donor, taken from the stem cell graft. The gene calls are TRBV7-9 and TRBJ2-1; D ambiguous. The sequence came from a human donor who donated a stem cell graft to a child with acute myeloid leukemia. The chain's CDR3 is CASSLSSPTGDQQFF. Here the CDR3 DNA reads TGTGCCAGCAGCTTATCAAGCCCTACTGGAGATCAGCAGTTCTTC.